This T cell receptor (beta chain) was captured in a study of T cell responses to AZD1222 COVID-19 vaccine. As concerns this clone: Its antigen is as yet unknown. The sample holds other DNA sequences that translate to the same CDR3.

Looked up from germline, CDR1 is KGHSH and CDR2 is LQKENI. Trimming cost V 6 bases and J 6 bases; bases outside gene matches: 4. The CDR3 has 14 amino acids. Whole-study results and caveats: Repertoires were obtained solely post-peak T cell response. Females outnumbered males among donors, who were mostly white British; clonal diversity was possibly underestimated. Unmutated variant regions reportedly attract nearly half of all spike-specific TCRs. Across spike, vaccine-associated CD4 TCRs were found, dominant at 160-218 and 743-854.

Sequencing used immunoSEQ multiplex PCR; TCRdb keeps in-frame clones, though not all of them. In the table there are tens of thousands of clones, 88% of which are singletons. This specimen consisted of peripheral blood, obtained 28 days after the second AZD1222 dose. The TCR comes from an adult who received the AZD1222 COVID-19 vaccine. The chain combines TRBV18 with TRBJ1-6, with TRBD1 identical over 8 bases. The CDR3 coding sequence is TGTGCCAGCTCGCTGGACAGGGCTAATTCACCCCTCCACTTT. Its protein product is CASSLDRANSPLHF. Filled out from reference TRBV18 and TRBJ1-6, the complete variable domain reads NAGVMQNPRHLVRRRGQEARLRCSPMKGHSHVYWYRQLPEEGLKFMVYLQKENIIDESGMPKERFSAEFPKEGPSILRIQQVVRGDSAAYFCASSLDRANSPLHFGNGTRLTVT.